Each of the 10 T cell receptor beta chains below was sequenced from the same sample in a study of PD-L1 blockade in urothelial cancer. Libraries were prepared by immunoSEQ multiplex PCR; TCRdb keeps only in-frame clonotypes and omits some of them. The sample lists tens of thousands of clones, about four fifths occurring once. Documented time point: pretreatment peripheral blood. This specimen was PBMCs, taken around atezolizumab (anti-PD-L1) treatment. All receptors come from a man aged 60 to 75 with urothelial cancer.

This clone was detected only once. The chain employs TRBV30 and TRBJ2-5, with 8 nucleotides matching TRBD2. This CDR3 spans 14 amino acids. V was pared by 0 bases and J by 9 bases, with 9 bases of the junction left unmatched. CDR1 GTSNPN and CDR2 SVGIG come from the germline V gene (reference sequence). Here the CDR3 reads CAWSVISGASAQYF. Written as DNA, the CDR3 is TGTGCCTGGAGTGTAATTAGCGGGGCCTCGGCCCAGTACTTC.

The V gene is TRBV6-1, the J gene TRBJ1-4; D is undetermined. The length of the CDR3 is 18 residues. Germline values: CDR1 MNHNS, CDR2 SASEGT. Trimming cost V 3 bases and J 8 bases, with 25 bases left between them. CDR3 protein: CASSDVGRRGPGGEKLFF. The CDR3 region has the DNA TGTGCCAGCAGTGATGTTGGGAGGCGCGGGCCCGGCGGGGAAAAACTGTTTTTT.

This clone has a single count. This rearrangement joins TRBV6-5 to TRBJ1-2; unclear D gene. The V and J ends lost 0 bases and 4 bases respectively, with 3 bases between them. CDR1 and CDR2 from the germline V gene are MNHEY and SVGAGI. The CDR3 runs to 12 residues. The CDR3 here is CASSYSSYGYTF. The CDR3 nucleotides are TGTGCCAGCAGTTACTCCAGCTATGGCTACACCTTC.

The J gene is TRBJ1-5, the V gene TRBV28, with 9 bases that match TRBD1. This CDR3 has 13 amino acids. Germline trimming cut 8 bases from V and 5 bases from J; bases unmatched to any gene: 4. Germline V CDR1 and CDR2: MDHEN, SYDVKM. CDR3 sequence (DNA): TGTGCCAGCGTCCGGGACAGGGATCAGCCCCAGCATTTT. Amino acids: CASVRDRDQPQHF.

The J gene is TRBJ2-7, the V gene TRBV6-5, with TRBD1 matching over 11 bases. The germline CDR1 and CDR2 sequences are MNHEY and SVGAGI. The CDR3 extends over 15 amino acids. V shed 4 bases, J shed 5 bases, and the junction held 7 bases outside the gene matches. The CDR3 protein is CASSSTGTGGDEQYF. DNA of the CDR3: TGTGCCAGCAGTTCCACCGGGACAGGGGGAGACGAGCAGTACTTC.

This chain joins TRBV7-9 and TRBJ2-7; 7 bases are shared with TRBD2. The CDR3 extends over 12 amino acids. Trimming cost V 8 bases and J 1 base; bases outside gene matches: 2. Germline CDR1 reads SEHNR; CDR2 reads FQNEAQ (reference sequence). The CDR3 loop is CASGGVSYEQYF. For the CDR3, the DNA is TGTGCCAGCGGGGGGGTTTCCTACGAGCAGTACTTC. Drawing the rest from reference TRBV7-9 and TRBJ2-7, the complete variable domain is DTGVSQNPRHKITKRGQNVTFRCDPISEHNRLYWYRQTLGQGPEFLTYFQNEAQLEKSRLLSDRFSAERPKGSFSTLEIQRTEQGDSAMYLCASGGVSYEQYFGPGTRLTVT.

The chain is built from TRBV10-1 and TRBJ2-5; 12 nucleotides align to TRBD1. V lost 4 bases to trimming and J lost 5 bases; unmatched junction nucleotides: 8. The CDR3 contains 16 residues. In germline, CDR1 is WNHNN, CDR2 SYGVQD (reference sequence). CDR3: CASSAPGQGAPETQYF. In DNA, the CDR3 is TGCGCCAGCAGTGCCCCGGGACAGGGGGCCCCCGAGACCCAGTACTTC.

The chain employs TRBV11-1 and TRBJ1-4; no reliable D call. Germline V gene lookup returns CDR1 SGHAT and CDR2 FQDESV (reference sequence). Trimming stripped 5 bases from V and 5 bases from J, with 9 bases between. The CDR3 loop spans 13 amino acids. The CDR3 sequence is CASSPLANEKLFF. The CDR3 nucleotides are TGTGCCAGCAGCCCCCTAGCCAATGAAAAACTGTTTTTT.

J is TRBJ2-7 and V is TRBV5-1; D is uncertain. The germline CDR1 and CDR2 sequences are SGHRS and YFSETQ. Deletions cut 4 bases from V and 1 base from J, with 12 bases between. CDR3 length equals 14 residues. CDR3 coding DNA: TGCGCCAGCAGCGCACCCGGGTCTTCCTACGAGCAGTACTTC. Translated, it gives CASSAPGSSYEQYF. Using reference TRBV5-1 and TRBJ2-7 for the parts outside the CDR3, the full variable domain is KAGVTQTPRYLIKTRGQQVTLSCSPISGHRSVSWYQQTPGQGLQFLFEYFSETQRNKGNFPGRFSGRQFSNSRSEMNVSTLELGDSALYLCASSAPGSSYEQYFGPGTRLTVT.

This clone showed up just a few times. The chain combines TRBV4-1 with TRBJ2-7, with 8 bases matching TRBD2. The CDR3 extends over 16 amino acids. Losses at the gene ends were 1 base for V and 6 bases for J; bases not matched to a gene: 11. From germline, CDR1 is MGHRA and CDR2 YSYEKL. The CDR3 loop is CASSQAGAGRAGEQYF. CDR3 nucleotide sequence: TGCGCCAGCAGCCAAGCTGGGGCCGGGAGGGCGGGCGAGCAGTACTTC.